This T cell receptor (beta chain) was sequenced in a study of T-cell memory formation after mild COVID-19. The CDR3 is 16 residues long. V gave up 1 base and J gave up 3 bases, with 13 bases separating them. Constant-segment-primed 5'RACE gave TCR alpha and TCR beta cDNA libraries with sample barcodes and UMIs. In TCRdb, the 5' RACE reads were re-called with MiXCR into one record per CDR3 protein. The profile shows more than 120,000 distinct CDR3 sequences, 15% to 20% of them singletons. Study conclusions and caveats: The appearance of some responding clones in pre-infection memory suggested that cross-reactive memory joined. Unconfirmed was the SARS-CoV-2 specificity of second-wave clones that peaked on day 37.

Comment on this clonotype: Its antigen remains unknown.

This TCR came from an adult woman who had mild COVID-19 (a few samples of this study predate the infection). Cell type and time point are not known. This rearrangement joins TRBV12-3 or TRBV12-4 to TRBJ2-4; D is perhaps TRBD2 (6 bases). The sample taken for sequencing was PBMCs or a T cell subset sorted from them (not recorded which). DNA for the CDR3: TGTGCCAGCAGTTTAGAGGCCGGGGGAGGCAAAAACATTCAGTACTTC. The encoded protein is CASSLEAGGGKNIQYF.